Listed below are T cell receptor beta chains from one sample, sequenced in a study of patients and donors after allogeneic stem cell transplantation. MiXCR, applied by TCRdb to the RT-PCR reads, yields one record per CDR3 protein. The table records 800,000 to 1,000,000 distinct CDR3 sequences, over 15% of them present only once. The sample was blood, either unsorted or a sorted T cell fraction (not recorded which). These receptors were collected from a human donor who was either an allogeneic HSCT recipient or a stem cell or donor lymphocyte infusion donor (not recorded which). It is not recorded whose cells these are; they may come from a transplant donor. Both conserved end residues are part of each CDR3. The order of the fields is J gene, D gene, clone size, V gene, CDR3 DNA, CDR3 protein. The D gene is left open where the match is weak. The listing skips clone size in some rows; elsewhere it reads once, few, many or a size class.

j_gene: TRBJ1-1; d_gene: NA; abundance: NA; v_gene: TRBV6-1; CDR3nt: TGTGCCAGCAGTGAAGTGGGCTTGAACACTGAAGCTTTCTTT; CDR3aa: CASSEVGLNTEAFF
j_gene: TRBJ1-5; d_gene: NA; abundance: NA; v_gene: TRBV20-1; CDR3nt: TGCAGTGCTCGTCAATTAACGGGGAGCAATCAGCCCCAGCATTTT; CDR3aa: CSARQLTGSNQPQHF
j_gene: TRBJ1-1; d_gene: NA; abundance: many; v_gene: TRBV4-3; CDR3nt: TGCGCCAGCAGCGAGGTCAGGGGGAACACTGAAGCTTTCTTT; CDR3aa: CASSEVRGNTEAFF
j_gene: TRBJ1-2; d_gene: TRBD1; abundance: NA; v_gene: TRBV5-6; CDR3nt: TGTGCCAGCAGCTTGCCTTACGACAGGGCCCCTACTAACTATGGCTACACCTTC; CDR3aa: CASSLPYDRAPTNYGYTF
j_gene: TRBJ1-5; d_gene: NA; abundance: NA; v_gene: TRBV5-5; CDR3nt: TGTGCCAGCAGCTTGGTCGGGTTCCAGCCCCAGCATTTT; CDR3aa: CASSLVGFQPQHF
j_gene: TRBJ2-7; d_gene: TRBD2; abundance: NA; v_gene: TRBV20-1; CDR3nt: TGCAGTGCTCCCATTAGCGGGAGGGCCTACGAGCAGTACTTC; CDR3aa: CSAPISGRAYEQYF
j_gene: TRBJ2-7; d_gene: TRBD1; abundance: NA; v_gene: TRBV7-2; CDR3nt: TGTGCCAGCAGCTTAGGACAGGGGTTACTCTACGAGCAGTACTTC; CDR3aa: CASSLGQGLLYEQYF
j_gene: TRBJ2-2; d_gene: NA; abundance: few; v_gene: TRBV4-3; CDR3nt: TGCGCCAGCAGCCAAGATCGTAAGGGGTTGGGAGTCACCGGGGAGCTGTTTTTT; CDR3aa: CASSQDRKGLGVTGELFF
j_gene: TRBJ2-1; d_gene: NA; abundance: NA; v_gene: TRBV2; CDR3nt: TGTGCCAGCAGTTCCGTGACCCAAAGGGGGGGTGAGCAGTTCTTC; CDR3aa: CASSSVTQRGGEQFF
j_gene: TRBJ1-1; d_gene: NA; abundance: few; v_gene: TRBV12-3/TRBV12-4; CDR3nt: TGTGCCAGGGTTTTTAGCACTGAAGCTTTCTTT; CDR3aa: CARVFSTEAFF
j_gene: TRBJ2-3; d_gene: TRBD2; abundance: NA; v_gene: TRBV6-5; CDR3nt: TGTGCCAGCAGTTACTCCCCATTAGCGGGGGGGGACACAGATACGCAGTATTTT; CDR3aa: CASSYSPLAGGDTDTQYF
j_gene: TRBJ2-7; d_gene: NA; abundance: NA; v_gene: TRBV24-1; CDR3nt: TGTGCCACCAGTGATTATGATGATGGCGAGCAGTACTTC; CDR3aa: CATSDYDDGEQYF
j_gene: TRBJ1-2; d_gene: NA; abundance: NA; v_gene: TRBV5-1; CDR3nt: TGCGCCAGCAGCTTGGCACCAGACAACTATGGCTACACCTTC; CDR3aa: CASSLAPDNYGYTF
j_gene: TRBJ2-6; d_gene: TRBD1; abundance: NA; v_gene: TRBV28; CDR3nt: TGTGCCAGCAGTTCCTGGGACAGGGGTGGCTCTGGGGCCAACGTCCTGACTTTC; CDR3aa: CASSSWDRGGSGANVLTF
j_gene: TRBJ1-4; d_gene: TRBD1; abundance: NA; v_gene: TRBV4-1; CDR3nt: TGCGCCAGCAGCCAAGAAAGGGTTACAGGGGGGGATCATAATGAAAAACTGTTTTTT; CDR3aa: CASSQERVTGGDHNEKLFF
j_gene: TRBJ2-7; d_gene: NA; abundance: many; v_gene: TRBV5-6; CDR3nt: TGTGCCAGCTCTTCCCAAAGAGGTTACGAGCAGTACTTC; CDR3aa: CASSSQRGYEQYF
j_gene: TRBJ2-6; d_gene: NA; abundance: few; v_gene: TRBV3-1; CDR3nt: TGTGCCAGCAGGGAACAGGGTGGATCTGGGGCCAACGTCCTGACTTTC; CDR3aa: CASREQGGSGANVLTF
j_gene: TRBJ1-2; d_gene: NA; abundance: many; v_gene: TRBV5-1; CDR3nt: TGCGCCAGCAGCTTGGACCGGGACACCTATGGCTACACCTTC; CDR3aa: CASSLDRDTYGYTF
j_gene: TRBJ2-2; d_gene: NA; abundance: NA; v_gene: TRBV5-5; CDR3nt: TGTGCCAGCAGCTTGGATGTAACCGGGGAGCTGTTTTTT; CDR3aa: CASSLDVTGELFF
j_gene: TRBJ2-2; d_gene: TRBD1; abundance: NA; v_gene: TRBV12-3/TRBV12-4; CDR3nt: TGTGCCAGCAGCAGCGGGACAGGGGGCCCGGAGGGCGGGGAGCTGTTTTTT; CDR3aa: CASSSGTGGPEGGELFF
j_gene: TRBJ1-2; d_gene: TRBD1; abundance: many; v_gene: TRBV12-3/TRBV12-4; CDR3nt: TGTGCCAGCAGTTTAGGAGAAACAGGGGGCATTGGCTACACCTTC; CDR3aa: CASSLGETGGIGYTF
j_gene: TRBJ2-1; d_gene: NA; abundance: NA; v_gene: TRBV7-8; CDR3nt: TGTGCCAGCAGCTTTTTGTTCTTC; CDR3aa: CASSFLFF
j_gene: TRBJ1-6; d_gene: TRBD1; abundance: few; v_gene: TRBV7-8; CDR3nt: TGTGCCAGCACACCCCCCGGGACAGGACTTTCACCCCTCCACTTT; CDR3aa: CASTPPGTGLSPLHF
j_gene: TRBJ2-1; d_gene: NA; abundance: NA; v_gene: TRBV9; CDR3nt: TGTGCCAGCAGCGGCCTAGGGGGGACACTATACAATGAGCAGTTCTTC; CDR3aa: CASSGLGGTLYNEQFF
j_gene: TRBJ1-2; d_gene: NA; abundance: few; v_gene: TRBV20-1; CDR3nt: TGCAGTGCTAGACGAGGGGGACAACGGGGCTACACCTTC; CDR3aa: CSARRGGQRGYTF
j_gene: TRBJ1-2; d_gene: NA; abundance: few; v_gene: TRBV20-1; CDR3nt: TGCAGTGCTAGAGATGCGAGGGGTGGCTACACCTTC; CDR3aa: CSARDARGGYTF
j_gene: TRBJ1-2; d_gene: NA; abundance: many; v_gene: TRBV12-3/TRBV12-4; CDR3nt: TGTGCCAGCTCTGGTTTGGGCTACACCTTC; CDR3aa: CASSGLGYTF
j_gene: TRBJ2-7; d_gene: TRBD1; abundance: NA; v_gene: TRBV29-1; CDR3nt: TGCAGCGTTAGGGACAGGGGTGTCAAGCAGTACTTC; CDR3aa: CSVRDRGVKQYF
j_gene: TRBJ2-3; d_gene: NA; abundance: NA; v_gene: TRBV20-1; CDR3nt: TGCAGTGCTAGCGGGGATTTAGATACGCAGTATTTT; CDR3aa: CSASGDLDTQYF
j_gene: TRBJ2-1; d_gene: TRBD2; abundance: once; v_gene: TRBV20-1; CDR3nt: TGCAGTGTCAGGACTAGCGGCAATGAGCAGTTCTTC; CDR3aa: CSVRTSGNEQFF
j_gene: TRBJ2-5; d_gene: TRBD1; abundance: NA; v_gene: TRBV7-6; CDR3nt: TGTGCCAGCAGCCCGAGGGACAGGGGGATGAGTGAGACCCAGTACTTC; CDR3aa: CASSPRDRGMSETQYF
j_gene: TRBJ1-2; d_gene: NA; abundance: NA; v_gene: TRBV29-1; CDR3nt: TGCAGCGTGCTGGACAGCCTACGGTATGGCTACACCTTC; CDR3aa: CSVLDSLRYGYTF
j_gene: TRBJ2-1; d_gene: NA; abundance: NA; v_gene: TRBV24-1; CDR3nt: TGTGCCACCAGTGATTTTCGGGCGGGGAACTCCTACAATGAGCAGTTCTTC; CDR3aa: CATSDFRAGNSYNEQFF
j_gene: TRBJ1-2; d_gene: TRBD1; abundance: few; v_gene: TRBV7-2; CDR3nt: TGTGCCAGCAGCTCCCCTCTCGACAGGGTGAGGTATGGCTACACCTTC; CDR3aa: CASSSPLDRVRYGYTF
j_gene: TRBJ2-1; d_gene: TRBD2; abundance: NA; v_gene: TRBV4-3; CDR3nt: TGCGCCAGCAGCCGCCTACTAGCGGGGGGTCCCAATGAGCAGTTCTTC; CDR3aa: CASSRLLAGGPNEQFF
j_gene: TRBJ1-2; d_gene: NA; abundance: few; v_gene: TRBV20-1; CDR3nt: TGCAGTGCTAGAAGGGGAACAGAGGCGCTGGGGTATTCTGGCTACACCTTC; CDR3aa: CSARRGTEALGYSGYTF
j_gene: TRBJ2-2; d_gene: NA; abundance: NA; v_gene: TRBV6-5; CDR3nt: TGTGCCAGCAGTTACTCGGGCCCAGACGCGAACACCGGGGAGCTGTTTTTT; CDR3aa: CASSYSGPDANTGELFF
j_gene: TRBJ2-3; d_gene: TRBD1; abundance: NA; v_gene: TRBV28; CDR3nt: TGTGCCAGCAGACAGGGGATTGAAGATACGCAGTATTTT; CDR3aa: CASRQGIEDTQYF
j_gene: TRBJ2-7; d_gene: TRBD2; abundance: few; v_gene: TRBV6-1; CDR3nt: TGTGCCAGCAGCGCACTGGCTGGGACTAGCGGGGATTACGAGCAGTACTTC; CDR3aa: CASSALAGTSGDYEQYF
j_gene: TRBJ2-1; d_gene: TRBD2; abundance: once; v_gene: TRBV30; CDR3nt: TGTGCCTGGAGTGTTTGGGGGAGGGATCATGAGCAGTTCTTC; CDR3aa: CAWSVWGRDHEQFF
j_gene: TRBJ1-2; d_gene: NA; abundance: many; v_gene: TRBV27; CDR3nt: TGTGCCAGCAGTTTAAACCACCTCTATGGCTACACCTTC; CDR3aa: CASSLNHLYGYTF
j_gene: TRBJ2-1; d_gene: NA; abundance: NA; v_gene: TRBV11-2; CDR3nt: TGTGCCAGCAGCTTAGGTTCGCGCGGGGTTATAGGGAATGAGCAGTTCTTC; CDR3aa: CASSLGSRGVIGNEQFF
j_gene: TRBJ1-5; d_gene: NA; abundance: NA; v_gene: TRBV20-1; CDR3nt: TGCAGTGCTAGAGATCTTATAGAAGGGATCGGGAGCAATCAGCCCCAGCATTTT; CDR3aa: CSARDLIEGIGSNQPQHF
j_gene: TRBJ2-6; d_gene: NA; abundance: NA; v_gene: TRBV4-1; CDR3nt: TGCGCCAGCAGCCAAGATCCTCAGGGCCCCGGGGGAGCCAACGTCCTGACTTTC; CDR3aa: CASSQDPQGPGGANVLTF
j_gene: TRBJ2-3; d_gene: TRBD2; abundance: NA; v_gene: TRBV11-2; CDR3nt: TGTGCCAGCAGTCACTCCGTGCTAGCGGGGGACACAGATACGCAGTATTTT; CDR3aa: CASSHSVLAGDTDTQYF
j_gene: TRBJ2-7; d_gene: NA; abundance: NA; v_gene: TRBV29-1; CDR3nt: TGCAGTGGCAGGGTGTCCTACGAGCAGTACTTC; CDR3aa: CSGRVSYEQYF
j_gene: TRBJ1-1; d_gene: NA; abundance: many; v_gene: TRBV12-3/TRBV12-4; CDR3nt: TGTGCCAGCAGTTTCTCGGGGAGCAGGAACACTGAAGCTTTCTTT; CDR3aa: CASSFSGSRNTEAFF
j_gene: TRBJ1-1; d_gene: NA; abundance: NA; v_gene: TRBV6-7; CDR3nt: TGTGCCAGCAGTTACGGAGATAAGGGGAGGAACACTGAAGCTTTCTTT; CDR3aa: CASSYGDKGRNTEAFF
j_gene: TRBJ2-2; d_gene: TRBD2; abundance: few; v_gene: TRBV7-9; CDR3nt: TGTGCCAGCAGCTTAGTGCCTAGCGGGAGCCCCGGGGAGCTGTTTTTT; CDR3aa: CASSLVPSGSPGELFF
j_gene: TRBJ2-2; d_gene: TRBD2; abundance: few; v_gene: TRBV20-1; CDR3nt: TGCAGTGCTACCGTATCAGCGGGAGGGCCATGGGGAACCGGGGAGCTGTTTTTT; CDR3aa: CSATVSAGGPWGTGELFF
j_gene: TRBJ1-2; d_gene: TRBD1; abundance: NA; v_gene: TRBV29-1; CDR3nt: TGCAGCGTTGAGACAGGGGGCCCTTATGGCTACACCTTC; CDR3aa: CSVETGGPYGYTF
j_gene: TRBJ2-1; d_gene: TRBD1; abundance: NA; v_gene: TRBV4-3; CDR3nt: TGCGCCAGCAGCCAATTGATTGGGACAGACAATGAGCAGTTCTTC; CDR3aa: CASSQLIGTDNEQFF
j_gene: TRBJ1-4; d_gene: NA; abundance: few; v_gene: TRBV30; CDR3nt: TGTGCCTGTTACGACTTTGCAACTAATGAAAAACTGTTTTTT; CDR3aa: CACYDFATNEKLFF
j_gene: TRBJ1-2; d_gene: NA; abundance: NA; v_gene: TRBV20-1; CDR3nt: TGCAGTGCTCCCGGGACGGATCAACCAAACTATGGCTACACCTTC; CDR3aa: CSAPGTDQPNYGYTF